This entry concerns a single T cell receptor (beta chain). This entry belongs to a study of blood T cell repertoires in COVID-19. Method: immunoSEQ multiplex PCR; TCRdb's copy keeps in-frame clones and lacks some. This table holds some 110,000 clones, less than 90% found once. V gave up 0 bases and J gave up 7 bases; unmatched junction bases: 7. Germline V CDR1 and CDR2: SGHAT, FQNNGV. The CDR3 has 16 residues. The clonotype was recovered from a man aged 25-40 years with acute or convalescent COVID-19. The sequencing input was peripheral blood. The rearrangement links TRBV11-2 to TRBJ2-1; 9 nucleotides line up with TRBD2. CDR3 sequence (DNA): TGTGCCAGCAGCTTAGAGCGGGGGGGGAGTGGGAATGAGCAGTTCTTC. Translation gives CASSLERGGSGNEQFF.